These 10 T cell receptor beta chains share one sample of origin, sequenced in a study of T cells in Graves' hyperthyroidism and ophthalmopathy. RNA transcripts served as the template for amplifying TCR beta CDR3 regions. Researchers ran a first-round RT-PCR on the TCR CDR3 using the HTBI primer set. TCRdb re-derived calls from the multiplex PCR reads in MiXCR, one entry per CDR3 protein. The profile covers 600,000 or so distinct CDR3 sequences, with 46% appearing a single time and nearly 8.5% taken by the ten largest. The sequenced sample was peripheral blood or thyroid tissue (not recorded which). The source of these receptors is a woman in her late teens or twenties with Graves' hyperthyroidism.

The gene calls are TRBV20-1 and TRBJ1-1; a possible D gene is TRBD1 (6 bases). Deletions cut 0 bases from V and 5 bases from J, with 13 bases between. Germline V gene lookup returns CDR1 DFQATT and CDR2 SNEGSKA (reference sequence). This CDR3 has 14 amino acids. CDR3 in DNA: TGCAGTGCTAGAGAAGGGGGGGGAGGTACTGAAGCTTTCTTT. This translates into CSAREGGGGTEAFF.

This clonotype was recorded only once. A junction boundary mismatches the germline segment, possibly from a read error. V is TRBV2 and J is TRBJ1-2; tentatively, D is TRBD1 (6 bases). This CDR3 region has 14 residues. The germline V gene encodes CDR1 SNHLY and CDR2 FYNNEI. CDR3 loop: CARRPRGSNYDYTF. CDR3 in DNA: TGTGCCAGGAGACCTAGGGGGTCCAACTATGACTACACCTTC.

This clonotype was observed many times. V is TRBV12-3 or TRBV12-4 and J is TRBJ1-1, with D unresolved. The CDR3 runs to 12 residues. V was clipped by 6 bases and J by 1 base, with 6 bases between them. The CDR3 nucleotides are TGTGCCAGCAGGAGACAGAACACTGAAGCTTTCTTT. Amino acids: CASRRQNTEAFF.

Turning to this clonotype: A read error may be the cause here, since a much bigger clone is one base away. The conserved closing phenylalanine or tryptophan is absent in this CDR3, likely reflecting a read error. The rearrangement joins TRBV2 to TRBJ1-1; D is undetermined. The CDR3 covers 11 residues. Trimming took off 6 bases at V and 7 bases at J, with 9 bases between the two ends. CDR1 SNHLY and CDR2 FYNNEI come from the germline V gene. Written as DNA, the CDR3 is TGTGCCAGCAGGGGAGGGAGTGAAGCTTTCCTT. Amino acid sequence: CASRGGSEAFL.

This clonotype has a handful of counts. This chain connects TRBV7-9 to TRBJ1-1, with 7 bases that match TRBD1. Germline values: CDR1 SEHNR, CDR2 FQNEAQ (reference sequence). This CDR3 has 15 amino acids. Trimming at V came to 6 bases and at J to 1 base, leaving 8 bases not matched to a gene. The CDR3: CASSYQGGGNTEAFF. CDR3 nucleotides: TGTGCCAGCAGTTACCAGGGGGGCGGGAACACTGAAGCTTTCTTT.

The V gene is TRBV7-9, the J gene TRBJ1-1; no clear D gene. The CDR3 runs to 12 residues. CDR1 and CDR2 from the germline V gene are SEHNR and FQNEAQ (reference sequence). V lost 1 base and J lost 8, with 8 bases in between. CDR3 sequence (DNA): TGTGCCAGCAGCTTAGTCGGAGCCGAAGCTTTCTTT. Residues: CASSLVGAEAFF.

This chain uses TRBV29-1 with TRBJ1-2; 7 bases align to TRBD1. The ends lost 6 bases at V and 4 bases at J; junction bases unmatched: 5. CDR1 and CDR2 from the germline V gene are SQVTM and ANQGSEA. The CDR3 covers 12 residues. In DNA, the CDR3 is TGCAGCGTAGAACAGGGGTCCTATGGCTACACCTTC. Residues: CSVEQGSYGYTF.

The V call is TRBV7-9, the J call TRBJ1-2, with no clear D. V was cut by 4 bases and J by 5 bases, with 14 bases left in between. This CDR3 comprises 14 residues. Germline CDR1 and CDR2: SEHNR and FQNEAQ (reference sequence). The CDR3 sequence: CASSSGPHDYGYTF. CDR3 in DNA: TGTGCCAGCAGCTCCGGACCCCATGATTATGGCTACACCTTC.

This clonotype has a handful of counts. The J gene is TRBJ2-5, the V gene TRBV10-3; D not resolved. Trimming pared 10 bases from V and 3 bases from J, leaving 12 bases between. There are 12 residues in the CDR3. The germline V gene encodes CDR1 ENHRY and CDR2 SYGVKD. The CDR3 nucleotides are TGTGCCACCCGAGCTCGTAAAGAGACCCAGTACTTC. Translated, it gives CATRARKETQYF.

The CDR3 DNA reads TGTGCCAGCAGTGACCTGGACAGGGACGAGCAGTACTTC. Residues: CASSDLDRDEQYF. V and J are TRBV6-4 and TRBJ2-5, with 8 bases that match TRBD1. With the DNA end fitting TRBJ2-7 better, the J assignment may be wrong. CDR1 and CDR2 from the germline V gene are MRHNA and SNTAGT. The CDR3 contains 13 residues.